These 9 T cell receptor beta chains share one sample of origin, sequenced in a study of OX40 agonist ivuxolimab in advanced cancers. Only in-frame clones appear in the TCRdb table, and some are missing; sequencing was by immunoSEQ multiplex PCR. The table lists about 52,000 clones, roughly 94% of them singletons. The sequenced sample was CD4+ or CD8+ T cells sorted from blood, obtained in a trial of the OX40 agonist ivuxolimab. The receptors shown here come from an adult with an advanced solid tumor such as melanoma, head and neck, liver or kidney cancer.

The chain couples TRBV2 to TRBJ2-7; unclear D gene. This CDR3 contains 14 residues. Germline CDR1 reads SNHLY; CDR2 reads FYNNEI. Trimming took 4 bases from V and 1 from J, leaving 11 bases between them. The CDR3 sequence: CASSVQAGSYEQYF. Written as DNA, the CDR3 is TGTGCCAGCAGTGTTCAGGCTGGGTCCTACGAGCAGTACTTC.

The chain uses TRBV30 and TRBJ2-3; D perhaps matches TRBD2 (6 bases). The CDR3 is 17 amino acids. Germline CDR1 GTSNPN, CDR2 SVGIG (reference sequence). V was pared by 3 bases and J by 1 base, with 20 bases between. The CDR3 is CAWRDPEGWSGTDTQYF. The CDR3 DNA reads TGTGCCTGGAGAGACCCGGAGGGCTGGTCGGGCACAGATACGCAGTATTTT.

This chain uses TRBV9 with TRBJ2-5; 8 nucleotides line up with TRBD1. V lost 1 base, J lost 1 base, and 3 bases stayed unmatched. The CDR3 covers 15 residues. Germline V gene sequence: CDR1 SGDLS, CDR2 YYNGEE. The CDR3 protein is CASSVSGTGQETQYF. CDR3 coding DNA: TGTGCCAGCAGCGTATCGGGGACAGGCCAAGAGACCCAGTACTTC.

The genes are TRBV7-9 and TRBJ2-7; maybe TRBD1 (5 bases). V lost 1 base and J lost 5, with 15 bases in between. The germline CDR1 and CDR2 sequences are SEHNR and FQNEAQ (reference sequence). This CDR3 is built from 15 residues. The CDR3 spells CASSLEYRTNDEQYF. In DNA, the CDR3 is TGTGCCAGCAGCTTAGAATATAGGACAAACGACGAGCAGTACTTC.

The chain joins TRBV11-2 to TRBJ2-1, with 8 bases lining up with TRBD1. The CDR3 is made up of 14 amino acids. Trimming at V came to 3 bases and at J to 2 bases, leaving 0 bases not matched to a gene. Per the germline V gene, CDR1 is SGHAT and CDR2 is FQNNGV. The CDR3 DNA is TGTGCCAGCAGCTTGACAGGGGCCTACAATGAGCAGTTCTTC. It codes for CASSLTGAYNEQFF. Complete variable domain (other parts from reference TRBV11-2 and TRBJ2-1): EAGVAQSPRYKIIEKRQSVAFWCNPISGHATLYWYQQILGQGPKLLIQFQNNGVVDDSQLPKDRFSAERLKGVDSTLKIQPAKLEDSAVYLCASSLTGAYNEQFFGPGTRLTVL.

This chain joins TRBV27 and TRBJ1-5; 9 bases fit TRBD1. With 5 bases clipped from V and 4 bases from J, the junction kept 3 bases outside the gene matches. The CDR3 runs 14 residues. Germline V lookup: CDR1 MNHEY, CDR2 SMNVEV (reference sequence). The CDR3 reads CASSGQGINQPQHF. In DNA form, the CDR3 reads TGTGCCAGCAGTGGACAGGGGATTAATCAGCCCCAGCATTTT.

The rearrangement joins TRBV29-1 to TRBJ2-7; no clear D. The CDR3 consists of 12 residues. Trimming left V 5 bases short and J 7 bases short, with 15 bases between. In germline, CDR1 is SQVTM, CDR2 ANQGSEA. The CDR3 here is CSVFGADGEQYF. The CDR3 DNA is TGCAGCGTTTTCGGAGCCGATGGGGAGCAGTACTTC.

The V gene is TRBV2, the J gene TRBJ2-7; D is undetermined. The V gene lost 5 bases and the J gene lost 5 bases, with 10 bases spanning the gap. There are 12 residues in the CDR3. Germline-derived CDR1 and CDR2 are SNHLY and FYNNEI. The CDR3 region is CASSYSDHEQYF. CDR3 in DNA: TGTGCCAGCAGTTACTCGGACCACGAGCAGTACTTC.

This chain joins TRBV5-1 and TRBJ2-3; D is uncertain. Trimming took off 3 bases at V and 4 bases at J, with 12 bases between the two ends. In germline, CDR1 is SGHRS, CDR2 YFSETQ. The CDR3 spans 14 residues. CDR3 coding DNA: TGCGCCAGCAGCTACGAGGACCGGGCAGATACGCAGTATTTT. Encoded protein: CASSYEDRADTQYF.